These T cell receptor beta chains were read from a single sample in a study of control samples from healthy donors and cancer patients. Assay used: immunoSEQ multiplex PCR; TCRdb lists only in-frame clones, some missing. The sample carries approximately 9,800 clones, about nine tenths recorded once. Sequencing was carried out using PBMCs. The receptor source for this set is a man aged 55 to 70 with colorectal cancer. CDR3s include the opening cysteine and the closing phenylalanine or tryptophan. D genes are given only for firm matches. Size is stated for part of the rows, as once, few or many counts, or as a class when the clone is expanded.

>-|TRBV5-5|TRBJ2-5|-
CASSTLWETQYF
TGTGCCAGCAGCACCCTCTGGGAGACCCAGTACTTC
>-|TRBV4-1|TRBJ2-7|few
CASSHPTSYEQYF
TGCGCCAGCAGCCACCCTACGAGCTACGAGCAGTACTTC
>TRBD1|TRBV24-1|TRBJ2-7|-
CATSGPPSPDRDEQYF
TGTGCCACCAGTGGACCACCTAGCCCGGACAGGGACGAGCAGTACTTC
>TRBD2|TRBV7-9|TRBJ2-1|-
CASSYGLAGGSESVNEQFF
TGTGCCAGCAGCTATGGACTAGCGGGGGGCTCTGAATCAGTCAATGAGCAGTTCTTC
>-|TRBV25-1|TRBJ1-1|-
CASSETAMNTEAFF
TGTGCCAGCAGTGAGACAGCAATGAACACTGAAGCTTTCTTT
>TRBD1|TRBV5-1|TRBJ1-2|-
CASSLASGGNYGYTF
TGCGCCAGCAGCTTGGCTTCAGGGGGGAACTATGGCTACACCTTC
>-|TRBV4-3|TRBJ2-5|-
CASSQEGETQYF
TGCGCCAGCAGCCAAGAGGGGGAGACCCAGTACTTC
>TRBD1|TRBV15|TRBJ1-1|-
CATSREQGALGEAFF
TGTGCCACCAGCAGAGAACAGGGGGCGCTCGGTGAAGCTTTCTTT
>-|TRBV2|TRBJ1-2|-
CASSQTGQSPGGYTF
TGTGCCAGCAGTCAAACCGGACAGTCGCCGGGGGGCTACACCTTC
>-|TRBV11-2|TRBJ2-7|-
CASSLLGLVYEQYF
TGTGCCAGCAGCTTACTAGGGCTAGTCTACGAGCAGTACTTC
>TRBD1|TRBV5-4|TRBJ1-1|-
CASSPRGLEAFF
TGTGCCAGCAGCCCCAGGGGGCTTGAAGCTTTCTTT
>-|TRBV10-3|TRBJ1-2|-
CAISEGQQYGYTF
TGTGCCATCAGTGAGGGACAACAGTATGGCTACACCTTC
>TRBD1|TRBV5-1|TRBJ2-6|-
CASSSPRTGGSGANVLTF
TGCGCCAGCAGCTCCCCGCGGACAGGGGGGTCTGGGGCCAACGTCCTGACTTTC
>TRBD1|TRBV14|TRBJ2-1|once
CASSPRGREQFF
TGTGCCAGCAGCCCCAGGGGGCGGGAGCAGTTCTTC
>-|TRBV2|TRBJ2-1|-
CASSLSETDWDYNEQFF
TGTGCCAGCAGTCTTTCTGAGACGGACTGGGATTACAATGAGCAGTTCTTC
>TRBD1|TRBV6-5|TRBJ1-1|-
CASRKPGQGAQTFF
TGTGCCAGCAGAAAGCCGGGACAGGGGGCCCAAACTTTCTTT
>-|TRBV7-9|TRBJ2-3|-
CASSAGLSKITDTQYF
TGTGCCAGCAGCGCGGGACTCTCGAAAATCACAGATACGCAGTATTTT
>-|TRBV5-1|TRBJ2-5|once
CASSLGTQGLETQYF
TGCGCCAGCAGCTTGGGGACTCAAGGCCTTGAGACCCAGTACTTC